This T cell receptor beta chain originates from a study of beta chain features in type 1 diabetes. For the study at large: Summed over all samples, the examined sorted cells came to fewer than 120 million. Overall study results and limits: Patients with type 1 diabetes showed fewer VDJ junction insertions and more deletions. TCRB CDR3s from Type 1 diabetes patients were moderately but significantly shorter in all four CD4+ subsets.

Points on this clone: Its target is unknown.

Germline CDR1 is LNHDA and CDR2 is SQIVND (reference sequence). The CDR3 runs to 16 residues. V shed 4 bases and J shed 4 bases, with 16 bases lying between them. Staining for CD45RO/CCR7/CD25/CD127/CD95/CD27 allowed sorting of CD4+ naive, central memory, regulatory and stem cell-like memory cells. cDNA synthesis used the whole RNA isolate, giving expressed TCRB sequences. Sequenced by immunoSEQ multiplex PCR; TCRdb stores in-frame clones only, minus some. The table has roughly 300,000 clones, 14% seen once. Sequences were obtained from naive CD4+ T cells from blood. This TCR was sampled from a young man with type 1 diabetes. The chain employs TRBV19 and TRBJ2-2; D is undetermined. CDR3 coding DNA: TGTGCCAGTAGTAGAGATTGGGCCAGAATCACCGGGGAGCTGTTTTTT. This translates into CASSRDWARITGELFF.